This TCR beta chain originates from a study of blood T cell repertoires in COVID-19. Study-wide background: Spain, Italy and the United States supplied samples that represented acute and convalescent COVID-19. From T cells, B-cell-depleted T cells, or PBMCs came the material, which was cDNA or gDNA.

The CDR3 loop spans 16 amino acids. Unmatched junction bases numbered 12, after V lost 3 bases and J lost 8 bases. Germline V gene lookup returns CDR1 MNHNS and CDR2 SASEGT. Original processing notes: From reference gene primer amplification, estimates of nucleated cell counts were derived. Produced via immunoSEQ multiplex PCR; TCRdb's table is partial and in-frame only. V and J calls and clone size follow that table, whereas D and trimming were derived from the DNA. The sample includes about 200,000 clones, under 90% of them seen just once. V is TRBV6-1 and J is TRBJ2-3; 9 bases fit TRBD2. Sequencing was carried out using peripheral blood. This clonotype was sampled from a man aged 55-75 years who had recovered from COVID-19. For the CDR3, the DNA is TGTGCCAGCAGTGAGAGCGGGGGGATGGGTAGTGGTACGCAGTATTTT. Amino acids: CASSESGGMGSGTQYF.